This T cell receptor beta chain was identified in a study of T cell repertoires in cytomegalovirus infection. Whole-study findings and limits: The study found HLA-C-restricted CMV-specific TCR beta clonotypes dominating the ex vivo response. Totalled public TCR beta family frequency picked out people who carried CMV plus the relevant HLA.

MiXCR was run by TCRdb on the reads, yielding one entry per CDR3 protein. The table records more than 500,000 distinct CDR3 sequences, about 15% of them present only once. The germline V gene has CDR1 LGHDT and CDR2 YNNKEL (reference sequence). The CDR3 loop spans 15 amino acids. The V end was cut by 2 bases, the J end by 2 bases, with 13 bases between. There are a few counts of this clonotype. As yet, its antigen is unknown. This chain uses TRBV3-1 with TRBJ2-7; D gene unclear. Sequenced material: CD8+ T cells from PBMCs. The sequence was obtained from a human donor in good health (CMV status not recorded). Some clones in this sample may be carry-over from other donors' samples. This CDR3 reads CASSQRDHNTYEQYF. In nucleotides, the CDR3 is TGTGCCAGCAGCCAAAGGGATCATAATACCTACGAGCAGTACTTC.